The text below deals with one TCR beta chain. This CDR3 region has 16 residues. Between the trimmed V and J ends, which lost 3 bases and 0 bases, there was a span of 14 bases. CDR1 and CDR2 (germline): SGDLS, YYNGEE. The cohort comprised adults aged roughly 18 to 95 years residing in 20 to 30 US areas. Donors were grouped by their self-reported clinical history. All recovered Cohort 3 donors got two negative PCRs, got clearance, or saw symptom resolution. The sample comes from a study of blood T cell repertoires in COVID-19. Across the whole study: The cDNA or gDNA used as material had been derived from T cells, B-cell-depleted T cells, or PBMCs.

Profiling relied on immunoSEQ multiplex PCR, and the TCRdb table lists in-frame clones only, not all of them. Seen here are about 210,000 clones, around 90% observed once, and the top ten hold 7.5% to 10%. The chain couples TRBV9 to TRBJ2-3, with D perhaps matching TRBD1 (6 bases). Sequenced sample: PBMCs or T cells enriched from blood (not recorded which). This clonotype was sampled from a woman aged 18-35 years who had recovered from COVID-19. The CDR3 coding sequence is TGTGCCAGCAGCGGGTTGGCCGGACAGAGCACAGATACGCAGTATTTT. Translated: CASSGLAGQSTDTQYF.